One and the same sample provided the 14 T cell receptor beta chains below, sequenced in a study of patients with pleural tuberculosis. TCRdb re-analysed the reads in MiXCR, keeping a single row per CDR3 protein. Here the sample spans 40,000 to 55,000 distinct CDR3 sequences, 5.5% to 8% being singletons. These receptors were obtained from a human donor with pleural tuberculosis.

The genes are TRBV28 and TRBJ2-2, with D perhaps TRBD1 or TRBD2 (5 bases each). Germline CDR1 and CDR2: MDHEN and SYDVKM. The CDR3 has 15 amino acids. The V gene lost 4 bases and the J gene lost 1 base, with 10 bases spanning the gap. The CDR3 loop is CASSSRDLNTGELFF. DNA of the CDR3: TGTGCCAGCAGTTCCCGGGACCTGAACACCGGGGAGCTGTTTTTT.

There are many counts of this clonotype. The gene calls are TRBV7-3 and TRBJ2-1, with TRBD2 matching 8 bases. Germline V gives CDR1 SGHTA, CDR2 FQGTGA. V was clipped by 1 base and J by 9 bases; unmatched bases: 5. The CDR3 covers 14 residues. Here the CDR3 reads CASSLSGSGIEQFF. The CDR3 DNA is TGTGCCAGCAGCTTAAGTGGTAGCGGGATTGAGCAGTTCTTC.

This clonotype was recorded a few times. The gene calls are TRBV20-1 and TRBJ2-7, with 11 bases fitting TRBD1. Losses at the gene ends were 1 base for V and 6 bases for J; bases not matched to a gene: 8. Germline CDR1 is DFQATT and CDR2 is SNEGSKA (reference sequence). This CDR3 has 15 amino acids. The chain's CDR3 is CSARVERTGGSEQYF. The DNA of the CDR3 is TGCAGTGCTAGAGTAGAGAGGACAGGGGGCAGCGAGCAGTACTTC.

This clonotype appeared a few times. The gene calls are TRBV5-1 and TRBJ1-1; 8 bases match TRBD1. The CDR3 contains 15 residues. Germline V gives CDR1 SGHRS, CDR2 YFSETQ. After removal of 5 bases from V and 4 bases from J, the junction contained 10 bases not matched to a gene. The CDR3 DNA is TGCGCCAGCAGGGCAGGGGGCACGGAAGGCACTGAAGCTTTCTTT. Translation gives CASRAGGTEGTEAFF. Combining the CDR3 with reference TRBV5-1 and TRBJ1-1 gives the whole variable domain KAGVTQTPRYLIKTRGQQVTLSCSPISGHRSVSWYQQTPGQGLQFLFEYFSETQRNKGNFPGRFSGRQFSNSRSEMNVSTLELGDSALYLCASRAGGTEGTEAFFGQGTRLTVV.

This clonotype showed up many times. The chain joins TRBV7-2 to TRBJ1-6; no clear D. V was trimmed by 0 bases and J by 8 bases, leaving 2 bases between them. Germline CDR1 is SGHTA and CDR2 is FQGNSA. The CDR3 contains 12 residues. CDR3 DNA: TGTGCCAGCAGCTTAGCACATTCACCCCTCCACTTT. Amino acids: CASSLAHSPLHF.

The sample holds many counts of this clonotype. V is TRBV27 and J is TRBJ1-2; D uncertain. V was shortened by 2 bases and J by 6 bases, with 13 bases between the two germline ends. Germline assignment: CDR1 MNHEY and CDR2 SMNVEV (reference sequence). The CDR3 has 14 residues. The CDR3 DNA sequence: TGTGCCAGCAGTTTAGGTCGGTCTGGGAATGGCTACACCTTC. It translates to CASSLGRSGNGYTF.

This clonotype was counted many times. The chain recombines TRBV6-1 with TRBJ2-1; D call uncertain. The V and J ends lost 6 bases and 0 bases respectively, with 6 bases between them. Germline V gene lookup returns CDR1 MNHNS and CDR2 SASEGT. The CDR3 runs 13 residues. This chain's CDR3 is CASSERSYNEQFF. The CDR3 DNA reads TGTGCCAGCAGCGAGCGCTCCTACAATGAGCAGTTCTTC.

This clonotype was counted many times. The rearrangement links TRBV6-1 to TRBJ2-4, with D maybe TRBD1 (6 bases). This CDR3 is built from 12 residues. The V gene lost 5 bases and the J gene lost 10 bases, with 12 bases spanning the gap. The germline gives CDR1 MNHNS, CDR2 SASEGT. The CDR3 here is CASSQQGFIQYF. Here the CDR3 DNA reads TGTGCCAGCAGTCAACAGGGTTTTATTCAGTACTTC.

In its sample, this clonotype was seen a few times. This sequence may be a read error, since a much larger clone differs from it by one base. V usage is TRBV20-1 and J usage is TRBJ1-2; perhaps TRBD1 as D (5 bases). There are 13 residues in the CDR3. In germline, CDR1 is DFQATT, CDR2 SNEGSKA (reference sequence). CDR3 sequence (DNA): TGCAGTGCTAGAGGTATCGACAGCTATGGCCACACCTTC. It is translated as CSARGIDSYGHTF.

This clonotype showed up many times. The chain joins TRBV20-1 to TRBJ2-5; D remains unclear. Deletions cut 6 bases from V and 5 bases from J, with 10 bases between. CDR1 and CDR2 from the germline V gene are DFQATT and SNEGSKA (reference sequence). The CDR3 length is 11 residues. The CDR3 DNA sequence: TGCAGTGCCCTCCGGCGGGAGACCCAGTACTTC. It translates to CSALRRETQYF.

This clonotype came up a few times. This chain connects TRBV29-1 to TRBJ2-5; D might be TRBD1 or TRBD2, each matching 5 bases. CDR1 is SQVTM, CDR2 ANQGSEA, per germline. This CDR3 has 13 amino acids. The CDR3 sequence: CSLHAGGSETQYF. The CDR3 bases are TGCAGTCTCCATGCTGGGGGATCTGAGACCCAGTACTTC. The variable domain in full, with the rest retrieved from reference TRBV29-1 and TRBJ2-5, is SAVISQKPSRDICQRGTSLTIQCQVDSQVTMMFWYRQQPGQSLTLIATANQGSEATYESGFVIDKFPISRPNLTFSTLTVSNMSPEDSSIYLCSLHAGGSETQYFGPGTRLLVL.

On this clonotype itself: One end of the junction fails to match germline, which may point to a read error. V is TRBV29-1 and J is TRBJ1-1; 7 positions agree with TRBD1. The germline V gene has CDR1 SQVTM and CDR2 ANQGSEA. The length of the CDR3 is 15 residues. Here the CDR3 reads CSVEEGGSMNTEAFF. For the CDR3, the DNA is TGCAGCGTTGAAGAAGGGGGCTCTATGAACACTGAAGCTTTCTTC. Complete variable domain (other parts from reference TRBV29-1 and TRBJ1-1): SAVISQKPSRDICQRGTSLTIQCQVDSQVTMMFWYRQQPGQSLTLIATANQGSEATYESGFVIDKFPISRPNLTFSTLTVSNMSPEDSSIYLCSVEEGGSMNTEAFFGQGTRLTVV.

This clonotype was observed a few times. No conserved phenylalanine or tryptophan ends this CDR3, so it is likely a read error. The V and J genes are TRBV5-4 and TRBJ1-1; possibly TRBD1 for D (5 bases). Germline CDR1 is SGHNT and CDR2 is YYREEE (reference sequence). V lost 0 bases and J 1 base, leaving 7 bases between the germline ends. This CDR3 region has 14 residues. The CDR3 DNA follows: TGTGCCAGCAGCTTGGGAGGGGAGAACACTGAAGCTTTCCTT. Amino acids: CASSLGGENTEAFL.

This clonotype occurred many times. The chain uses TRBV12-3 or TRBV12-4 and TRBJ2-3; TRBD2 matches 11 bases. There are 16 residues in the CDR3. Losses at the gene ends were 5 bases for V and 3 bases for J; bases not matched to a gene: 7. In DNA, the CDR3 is TGTGCCAGCAGTACGACTAGCGGGACGTTAACAGATACGCAGTATTTT. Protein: CASSTTSGTLTDTQYF.